A single sample is the source of the 29 T cell receptor beta chains below, sequenced in a study of cytomegalovirus exposure and HLA in healthy donors. Vbeta (60) and Jbeta (13) primers were used in the PCR. Profiled with immunoSEQ multiplex PCR; TCRdb holds only in-frame clones, not every one. This sample has tens of thousands of clones; less than 80% occur once, and the top ten carry 6.5% to 7.5%. Sequencing input: PBMCs. The receptors originated from a woman aged 45-65 years in good health and CMV-seropositive.

The CDR3 loop is CASSGGGSRSTDTQYF. The CDR3, as DNA: TGTGCCAGCAGCGGAGGAGGGTCTCGGAGCACAGATACGCAGTATTTT. V usage is TRBV13 and J usage is TRBJ2-3, with D maybe TRBD2 (6 bases). The CDR3 length is 16 residues. Between the trimmed V and J ends, which lost 5 bases and 0 bases, there was a span of 15 bases. Per the germline V gene, CDR1 is PRHDT and CDR2 is FYEKMQ (reference sequence).

V is TRBV7-9 and J is TRBJ1-1; a weak D match, TRBD1 (6 bases). The CDR3 contains 14 residues. The V end lost 7 bases, the J end lost 1 base, and 13 bases lay between the germline ends. Per the germline V gene, CDR1 is SEHNR and CDR2 is FQNEAQ (reference sequence). This CDR3 reads CASITQGENTEAFF. The CDR3 DNA reads as TGTGCCAGCATAACACAGGGTGAGAACACTGAAGCTTTCTTT.

This rearrangement joins TRBV4-1 to TRBJ2-1, with a weak D call TRBD2 (7 bases). V was trimmed by 8 bases and J by 0 bases, leaving 23 bases between them. Germline V CDR1 and CDR2: MGHRA, YSYEKL. The CDR3 runs to 18 residues. The CDR3 is CASVKGGGLTFSYNEQFF. In nucleotides, the CDR3 is TGCGCCAGCGTTAAAGGGGGGGGCCTCACTTTCTCCTACAATGAGCAGTTCTTC.

The chain combines TRBV9 with TRBJ2-1, with D maybe TRBD2 (6 bases). Germline lookup yields CDR1 SGDLS and CDR2 YYNGEE. The CDR3 length is 16 residues. V was clipped by 3 bases and J by 5 bases, with 18 bases between them. The CDR3 region is CASSAPTGVRDNEQFF. The CDR3 coding sequence is TGTGCCAGCAGCGCCCCGACGGGGGTACGGGACAATGAGCAGTTCTTC.

This clone was found a few times. The genes are TRBV9 and TRBJ1-5, with D possibly being TRBD1 (6 bases). With 3 bases removed from V and 1 base from J, the gap between germline ends came to 8 bases. Germline-derived CDR1 and CDR2 are SGDLS and YYNGEE. This CDR3 is built from 14 residues. CDR3: CASSETGSNQPQHF. CDR3 DNA: TGTGCCAGCAGCGAGACAGGAAGCAATCAGCCCCAGCATTTT.

The V and J genes are TRBV27 and TRBJ2-3; the match to TRBD2 covers 9 bases. V was clipped by 5 bases and J by 2 bases; unmatched bases: 5. Germline V gene lookup returns CDR1 MNHEY and CDR2 SMNVEV (reference sequence). The CDR3 consists of 15 residues. This CDR3 reads CASSDLAGFTDTQYF. CDR3 DNA: TGTGCCAGCAGTGACCTAGCGGGGTTCACAGATACGCAGTATTTT.

This clone was seen just once. The rearrangement joins TRBV11-2 to TRBJ2-7, with 13 nucleotides matching TRBD2. In germline, CDR1 is SGHAT, CDR2 FQNNGV. The CDR3 covers 15 residues. V gave up 4 bases and J gave up 1 base; unmatched junction bases: 1. This chain's CDR3 is CASSSTSGGSYEQYF. Here the CDR3 DNA reads TGTGCCAGCAGCTCGACTAGCGGGGGGTCCTACGAGCAGTACTTC. The entire variable domain, with the rest obtained from reference TRBV11-2 and TRBJ2-7, is as follows: EAGVAQSPRYKIIEKRQSVAFWCNPISGHATLYWYQQILGQGPKLLIQFQNNGVVDDSQLPKDRFSAERLKGVDSTLKIQPAKLEDSAVYLCASSSTSGGSYEQYFGPGTRLTVT.

This clone was detected a few times. CDR3 amino acids: CASSSQTGDTEAFF. The CDR3 nucleotides read TGCGCCAGCAGCTCCCAGACAGGGGACACTGAAGCTTTCTTT. The gene calls are TRBV5-1 and TRBJ1-1; 8 bases are a match to TRBD1. CDR3 length equals 14 residues. Germline CDR1 is SGHRS and CDR2 is YFSETQ. The ends lost 3 bases at V and 3 bases at J; junction bases unmatched: 4.

The chain is built from TRBV5-1 and TRBJ2-1; TRBD1 agrees at 10 bases. Germline V CDR1 and CDR2: SGHRS, YFSETQ. The CDR3 has 17 residues. V shed 3 bases, J shed 9 bases, and the junction held 15 bases outside the gene matches. Here the CDR3 reads CASSSGTGVLQSPEQFF. CDR3 DNA sequence: TGCGCCAGCAGCTCCGGGACAGGGGTACTCCAAAGTCCTGAGCAGTTCTTC.

The chain combines TRBV5-6 with TRBJ2-5; D gene uncertain. Germline V CDR1 and CDR2: SGHDT, YYEEEE. CDR3 length: 13 residues. V lost 1 base, J lost 3 bases, and 7 bases lay in between. DNA for the CDR3: TGTGCCAGCAGCTTGTCCCTAAAAGAGACCCAGTACTTC. As protein: CASSLSLKETQYF.

V is TRBV7-3 and J is TRBJ2-3; D not resolved. Germline CDR1 reads SGHTA; CDR2 reads FQGTGA. This CDR3 is 15 amino acids long. Deletions cut 4 bases from V and 0 bases from J, with 11 bases between. The CDR3, as DNA: TGTGCCAGCAGCTCGGTCACCTCTAGCACAGATACGCAGTATTTT. Its translation: CASSSVTSSTDTQYF.

The chain joins TRBV5-5 to TRBJ2-7, with 7 bases matching TRBD2. Germline CDR1 SGHKS, CDR2 YYEKEE (reference sequence). This CDR3 has 13 residues. V lost 4 bases and J lost 4; bases outside the gene matches: 5. The CDR3 DNA follows: TGTGCCAGCAGCCCTCGCGGGGGTTACGAGCAGTACTTC. Translation gives CASSPRGGYEQYF. The full variable domain, completed using reference TRBV5-5 and TRBJ2-7, is DAGVTQSPTHLIKTRGQQVTLRCSPISGHKSVSWYQQVLGQGPQFIFQYYEKEERGRGNFPDRFSARQFPNYSSELNVNALLLGDSALYLCASSPRGGYEQYFGPGTRLTVT.

The genes are TRBV7-9 and TRBJ2-4; 12 bases line up with TRBD1. This CDR3 contains 18 residues. CDR1 is SEHNR and CDR2 is FQNEAQ in the germline V gene (reference sequence). With V trimmed by 0 bases and J by 2 bases, 5 bases remained unmatched. DNA of the CDR3: TGTGCCAGCAGCTTAGCGAGGGGACAGGGGGCAACCAAAAACATTCAGTACTTC. As protein: CASSLARGQGATKNIQYF.

In this sample, this clone turned up a few times. CDR3 sequence (DNA): TGCGCCAGCAGCGTAGACAGGGTCTCGAATGGCTACACCTTC. This encodes CASSVDRVSNGYTF. This chain links TRBV10-2 with TRBJ1-2; 7 positions agree with TRBD1. The germline V gene has CDR1 WSHSY and CDR2 SAAADI. This CDR3 contains 14 residues. Trimming at V came to 6 bases and at J to 6 bases, leaving 10 bases not matched to a gene.

The chain employs TRBV6-1 and TRBJ1-5, with a tentative D call TRBD1 (5 bases). Trimming took 3 bases from V and 2 from J, leaving 11 bases between them. The germline CDR1 and CDR2 sequences are MNHNS and SASEGT. CDR3 length: 15 amino acids. CDR3 in DNA: TGTGCCAGCAGTGAGGAGTTAGGGGGCAATCAGCCCCAGCATTTT. Translation gives CASSEELGGNQPQHF.

The chain's CDR3 is CATSRSDFSSTFF. In DNA, the CDR3 is TGTGCCACCAGCAGATCGGACTTCTCGTCAACTTTCTTT. The chain uses TRBV15 and TRBJ1-1; no reliable D call. Germline lookup yields CDR1 LNHNV and CDR2 YYDKDF (reference sequence). The CDR3 runs 13 residues. V lost 2 bases and J 12 bases, leaving 16 bases between the germline ends.

The rearrangement links TRBV28 to TRBJ1-5, with D possibly being TRBD1 (5 bases). The V and J ends lost 2 bases and 2 bases respectively, with 19 bases between them. Per the germline V gene, CDR1 is MDHEN and CDR2 is SYDVKM. This CDR3 contains 18 residues. The CDR3 loop is CASSLKGLGLWGNQPQHF. In DNA, the CDR3 is TGTGCCAGCAGTTTAAAGGGGTTGGGACTTTGGGGCAATCAGCCCCAGCATTTT.

The chain has TRBV28 and TRBJ1-1; D is undetermined. The germline V and J ends were trimmed by 2 bases and 1 base, with 11 bases remaining between them. The germline CDR1 and CDR2 sequences are MDHEN and SYDVKM. The CDR3 loop spans 15 amino acids. CDR3 sequence (DNA): TGTGCCAGCAGTTTACCCGGGGATTCGAACACTGAAGCTTTCTTT. Encoded protein: CASSLPGDSNTEAFF.

V usage is TRBV10-3 and J usage is TRBJ1-3; TRBD1 agrees at 8 bases. The CDR3 extends over 15 amino acids. The V segment lost 5 bases and the J segment 2 bases; nucleotides outside the gene matches: 5. Germline V gene lookup returns CDR1 ENHRY and CDR2 SYGVKD. CDR3 region: CAISRQGLAGNTIYF. In nucleotides, the CDR3 is TGTGCCATCAGTCGACAGGGGCTAGCTGGAAACACCATATATTTT.

This rearrangement joins TRBV6-1 to TRBJ2-2; D is possibly TRBD1 (6 bases). The CDR3 has 13 residues. In germline, CDR1 is MNHNS, CDR2 SASEGT. V was clipped by 7 bases and J by 1 base, with 7 bases between them. The CDR3 bases are TGTGCCAGCAACAGGGTGAACACCGGGGAGCTGTTTTTT. Its translation: CASNRVNTGELFF.

This clone was observed a few times. The chain uses TRBV5-6 and TRBJ2-1, with TRBD1 identical over 8 bases. The CDR3 covers 12 residues. Per germline, CDR1 SGHDT and CDR2 YYEEEE. V gave up 2 bases and J gave up 12 bases; unmatched junction bases: 4. In DNA, the CDR3 is TGTGCCAGCAGCTTAAGGACAGGGAGGCAGTTCTTC. Its translation: CASSLRTGRQFF.

This sequence joins TRBV7-9 and TRBJ1-2; 8 bases match TRBD1. Germline-derived CDR1 and CDR2 are SEHNR and FQNEAQ (reference sequence). V lost 2 bases and J lost 3; bases outside the gene matches: 11. CDR3 length: 17 amino acids. The CDR3, as DNA: TGTGCCAGCAGCTTACCTCTTTTGGGACAGGCGGACTATGGCTACACCTTC. Its protein is CASSLPLLGQADYGYTF.

The rearrangement uses TRBV15 and TRBJ1-5; D possibly corresponds to TRBD1 (6 bases). The CDR3 is 16 amino acids. V was clipped by 0 bases and J by 4 bases, with 13 bases between them. Germline CDR1 LNHNV, CDR2 YYDKDF (reference sequence). The CDR3 coding sequence is TGTGCCACCAGCAGAGAAAGACAGGTTGGGAATCAGCCCCAGCATTTT. It encodes CATSRERQVGNQPQHF.

The CDR3 sequence is CASSQDPRTGWDTEAFF. The CDR3 coding sequence is TGCGCCAGCAGCCAAGACCCGCGGACAGGGTGGGACACTGAAGCTTTCTTT. The chain recombines TRBV4-1 with TRBJ1-1; 8 bases are shared with TRBD1. CDR3 size: 17 residues. The V gene end was trimmed by 0 bases and the J gene end by 3 bases; junction bases not matched to a gene: 9. Germline values: CDR1 MGHRA, CDR2 YSYEKL.

The chain combines TRBV19 with TRBJ2-2, with 7 bases identical to TRBD2. The germline V gene has CDR1 LNHDA and CDR2 SQIVND (reference sequence). The CDR3 is 17 amino acids. V was pared by 3 bases and J by 6 bases, with 13 bases of the junction left unmatched. The CDR3 loop is CASSIPGLSSYPGELFF. CDR3 in DNA: TGTGCCAGTAGTATCCCGGGACTAAGCTCCTACCCCGGGGAGCTGTTTTTT.

The J gene is TRBJ2-1, the V gene TRBV5-1; 8 bases match TRBD1. Germline loops: CDR1 SGHRS, CDR2 YFSETQ. Trimming cost V 4 bases and J 4 bases; bases outside gene matches: 7. The CDR3 loop spans 15 amino acids. The chain's CDR3 is CASSPGDRQYNEQFF. The CDR3 DNA sequence: TGCGCCAGCAGCCCCGGGGACAGGCAATACAATGAGCAGTTCTTC.

This clone was seen only a few times. The rearrangement links TRBV13 to TRBJ2-7; possibly TRBD1 for D (5 bases). CDR1 and CDR2 from the germline V gene are PRHDT and FYEKMQ (reference sequence). The CDR3 covers 15 residues. Trimming removed 0 bases at V and 1 base at J, with 10 bases between. The CDR3 DNA follows: TGTGCCAGCAGCTTAGGGCAGGGTCTTTCCTACGAGCAGTACTTC. It specifies CASSLGQGLSYEQYF.

About this clone: The germline gene is not matched at one end of the junction; a read error may be the cause. This chain uses TRBV7-7 with TRBJ2-3, with a tentative D call TRBD1 (8 bases). The CDR3 length is 14 residues. Germline V lookup: CDR1 SSHAT, CDR2 FNYEAQ (reference sequence). DNA of the CDR3: TGTGCTAGCAGCATACAGGGGGGGACAGATACGCAGTATTTT. Protein product: CASSIQGGTDTQYF. Full variable domain (remainder filled in from reference TRBV7-7 and TRBJ2-3): GAGVSQSPRYKVTKRGQDVTLRCDPISSHATLYWYQQALGQGPEFLTYFNYEAQPDKSGLPSDRFSAERPEGSISTLTIQRTEQRDSAMYRCASSIQGGTDTQYFGPGTRLTVL.

The rearrangement joins TRBV2 to TRBJ2-3; 7 bases fit TRBD2. J gave up 0 bases and V 4 bases, and 4 bases lay outside the gene matches. This CDR3 comprises 15 residues. CDR1 and CDR2 (germline): SNHLY, FYNNEI. The CDR3 is CASSASGLSTDTQYF. DNA of the CDR3: TGTGCCAGCAGTGCTAGCGGACTAAGCACAGATACGCAGTATTTT.